Presented here are 10 T cell receptor beta chains from one specimen sequenced in a study of neoadjuvant anti-PD-1 for oral cavity cancer (dated by TCRdb to the early 2020s). The intended sense of this specimen's time point label: before neoadjuvant nivolumab. Receptor amplification or capture employed the immunoSEQ multiplex PCR assay. In its TCRdb copy, this immuneACCESS table keeps in-frame sequences only and misses some clones. Where compared with another copy, unresolved V genes explain less than half of these, and the others have no known cause. For this sample the table gives 55,000 to 75,000 clones, of which under 85% were detected only once. The ten largest clones capture just over 2.5% of the sample. This specimen consisted of PBMCs, obtained before nivolumab (anti-PD-1) treatment. The receptors here all came from a person aged 35 to 85 with oral cavity squamous cell carcinoma.

This clone showed up just a few times. V is TRBV7-2 and J is TRBJ1-1, with TRBD1 matching over 7 bases. CDR1 and CDR2 from the germline V gene are SGHTA and FQGNSA. This CDR3 has 15 residues. V lost 5 bases, J lost 3 bases, and 9 bases stayed unmatched. CDR3 sequence reads: CASSGLTGSYTEAFF. CDR3 in DNA: TGTGCCAGCAGCGGTCTGACAGGGTCGTACACTGAAGCTTTCTTT.

The rearrangement uses TRBV7-9 and TRBJ1-1, with unresolved D. CDR3 length equals 14 residues. The V end lost 3 bases, the J end lost 1 base, and 9 bases lay between the germline ends. Germline lookup yields CDR1 SEHNR and CDR2 FQNEAQ (reference sequence). The DNA of the CDR3 is TGTGCCAGCAGCTTCGGAATTCCGAACACTGAAGCTTTCTTT. Residues: CASSFGIPNTEAFF. Drawing the rest from reference TRBV7-9 and TRBJ1-1, the complete variable domain is DTGVSQNPRHKITKRGQNVTFRCDPISEHNRLYWYRQTLGQGPEFLTYFQNEAQLEKSRLLSDRFSAERPKGSFSTLEIQRTEQGDSAMYLCASSFGIPNTEAFFGQGTRLTVV.

A few counts support this clone. The chain combines TRBV2 with TRBJ2-2; D not certain. In germline, CDR1 is SNHLY, CDR2 FYNNEI. Between the trimmed V and J ends, which lost 6 bases and 4 bases, there was a span of 12 bases. CDR3 size: 14 residues. The CDR3 DNA is TGTGCCAGCAGGATGGACCCCACCACCGGGGAGCTGTTTTTT. Residues: CASRMDPTTGELFF.

In its sample, this clone was seen a few times. The rearrangement links TRBV5-6 to TRBJ1-2; D unclear. V shed 1 base and J shed 3 bases, with 13 bases lying between them. This CDR3 is 15 amino acids long. The V gene's germline CDR1 is SGHDT and CDR2 YYEEEE. The CDR3 DNA follows: TGTGCCAGCAGCTTGTTGATTGGGGAACACTATGGCTACACCTTC. Translation gives CASSLLIGEHYGYTF.

The chain uses TRBV2 and TRBJ2-3; unclear D gene. The CDR3 is 12 amino acids. Deletions cut 0 bases from V and 9 bases from J, with 7 bases between. Germline assignment: CDR1 SNHLY and CDR2 FYNNEI. The CDR3: CASSEAGATQYF. CDR3 nucleotides: TGTGCCAGCAGTGAAGCCGGAGCGACGCAGTATTTT.

The chain joins TRBV18 to TRBJ2-7; 12 bases are a match to TRBD2. CDR3 length equals 16 residues. Trimming cost V 3 bases and J 2 bases; bases outside gene matches: 5. The germline CDR1 and CDR2 sequences are KGHSH and LQKENI. CDR3 nucleotides: TGTGCCAGCTCACCGGAGGGACTAGCGGGCACCTACGAGCAGTACTTC. Translated, it gives CASSPEGLAGTYEQYF.

The chain couples TRBV5-1 to TRBJ1-2, with D unclear. The CDR3 runs 13 residues. Germline V gene lookup returns CDR1 SGHRS and CDR2 YFSETQ. V shed 4 bases and J shed 1 base, with 8 bases lying between them. In DNA, the CDR3 is TGCGCCAGCAGCCTTGAAGTTAACTATGGCTACACCTTC. This encodes CASSLEVNYGYTF. The full variable domain, rest sourced from reference TRBV5-1 and TRBJ1-2, is KAGVTQTPRYLIKTRGQQVTLSCSPISGHRSVSWYQQTPGQGLQFLFEYFSETQRNKGNFPGRFSGRQFSNSRSEMNVSTLELGDSALYLCASSLEVNYGYTFGSGTRLTVV.

The chain joins TRBV7-8 to TRBJ1-2; 7 bases match TRBD1. The CDR3 is 16 amino acids. With V trimmed by 1 base and J by 2 bases, 7 bases remained unmatched. Germline V CDR1 and CDR2: SGHVS, FQNEAQ. The CDR3, as DNA: TGTGCCAGCAGCTTAGTTACCGACAGGGCCAACTATGGCTACACCTTC. This sequence encodes CASSLVTDRANYGYTF.

The chain employs TRBV27 and TRBJ2-7, with D tentatively TRBD2 (5 bases). Germline V gene lookup returns CDR1 MNHEY and CDR2 SMNVEV (reference sequence). V was trimmed by 6 bases and J by 0 bases, leaving 15 bases between them. The CDR3 extends over 15 amino acids. CDR3 nucleotide sequence: TGTGCCAGCAGCCCTCGGAGCGGTTCCTCCTACGAGCAGTACTTC. This codes for CASSPRSGSSYEQYF.

The chain combines TRBV29-1 with TRBJ1-2; TRBD1 agrees at 12 bases. Germline V gives CDR1 SQVTM, CDR2 ANQGSEA. The CDR3 runs to 13 residues. V trimming: 6 bases; J trimming: 4 bases; junction bases outside the gene matches: 3. The CDR3 nucleotides are TGCAGCGTGGGGACAGGGGGCGTCTATGGCTACACCTTC. It codes for CSVGTGGVYGYTF.